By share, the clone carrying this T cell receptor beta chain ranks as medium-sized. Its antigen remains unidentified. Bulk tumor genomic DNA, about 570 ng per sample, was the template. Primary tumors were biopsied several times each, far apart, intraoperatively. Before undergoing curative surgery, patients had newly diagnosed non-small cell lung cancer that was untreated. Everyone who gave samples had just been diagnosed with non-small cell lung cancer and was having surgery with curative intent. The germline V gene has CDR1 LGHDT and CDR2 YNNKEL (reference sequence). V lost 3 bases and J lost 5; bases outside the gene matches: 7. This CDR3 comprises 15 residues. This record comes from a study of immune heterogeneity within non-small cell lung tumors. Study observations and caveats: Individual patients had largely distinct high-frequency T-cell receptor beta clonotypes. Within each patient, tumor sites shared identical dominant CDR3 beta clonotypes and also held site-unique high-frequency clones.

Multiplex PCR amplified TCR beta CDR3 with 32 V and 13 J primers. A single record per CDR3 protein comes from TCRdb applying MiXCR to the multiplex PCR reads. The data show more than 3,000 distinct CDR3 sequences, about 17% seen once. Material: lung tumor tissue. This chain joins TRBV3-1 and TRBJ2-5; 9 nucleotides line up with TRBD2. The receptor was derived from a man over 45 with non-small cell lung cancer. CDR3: CASSHSSGNFETQYF. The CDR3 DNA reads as TGTGCCAGCAGCCACTCTAGCGGGAACTTTGAGACCCAGTACTTC.